This TCR beta chain was identified during a study of blood T cell repertoires in COVID-19. TCRdb keeps only in-frame clones here, not all; method: immunoSEQ multiplex PCR. The sample records approximately 300,000 clones, 80% to 95% being singletons. The length of the CDR3 is 13 residues. V was pared by 8 bases and J by 1 base, with 10 bases between. The germline V gene encodes CDR1 KGHDR and CDR2 SFDVKD. During active infection, Seattle patients enrolled and were then monitored through disease. Sequenced input: peripheral blood. The V and J genes are TRBV24-1 and TRBJ1-1; D call uncertain. This TCR came from a woman aged 25 to 45 with COVID-19, enrolled during active disease. CDR3 DNA: TGTGCCACCACGGCAGAGGGGAACACTGAAGCTTTCTTT. Protein sequence: CATTAEGNTEAFF.